The 28 T cell receptor beta chains below come from one sample, sequenced in a study of T cells in Graves' hyperthyroidism and ophthalmopathy. Researchers amplified the TCR beta CDR3 regions from RNA transcripts. First-round RT-PCR targeting the TCR CDR3 was performed with the HTBI primer set. TCRdb reprocessed the multiplex PCR reads via MiXCR and lists one record per CDR3 protein. The sample lists hundreds of thousands of distinct CDR3 sequences; 14% were seen once. What was sequenced was blood. The receptor source for this set is a woman aged 18-35 years with Graves' hyperthyroidism.

The rearrangement links TRBV7-9 to TRBJ2-1; maybe TRBD2 (5 bases). The CDR3 sequence is 13 residues long. V dropped 5 bases and J dropped 9 bases, with 14 bases sitting between them. The V gene's germline CDR1 is SEHNR and CDR2 FQNEAQ (reference sequence). CDR3 DNA: TGTGCCAGCAGCCCGGACGAGGGCCTTGAGCAGTTCTTC. Translated: CASSPDEGLEQFF.

This clonotype was detected many times. The chain is built from TRBV6-6 and TRBJ1-1; D gene uncertain. Germline V gene lookup returns CDR1 MNHNY and CDR2 SVGAGI (reference sequence). The CDR3 contains 16 residues. Trimming left V 0 bases short and J 7 bases short, with 18 bases between. The CDR3 DNA follows: TGTGCCAGCAGTTACTCTTTGGGTGCGGGTAAGGGTGAAGCTTTCTTT. It translates to CASSYSLGAGKGEAFF.

The chain recombines TRBV5-5 with TRBJ1-4; TRBD1 aligns across 9 bases. The length of the CDR3 is 19 residues. CDR1 and CDR2 (germline): SGHKS, YYEKEE (reference sequence). V shed 1 base, J shed 7 bases, and the junction held 17 bases outside the gene matches. CDR3 bases: TGTGCCAGCAGCTTGTCCTCGACAATGGGACAGGGAAGGATTGAAAAACTGTTTTTT. Protein: CASSLSSTMGQGRIEKLFF.

The table lists this clonotype with a few counts. The rearrangement uses TRBV18 and TRBJ2-5; D perhaps matches TRBD1 (6 bases). The CDR3 is made up of 14 amino acids. V was cut by 6 bases and J by 4 bases, with 15 bases left in between. CDR1 KGHSH and CDR2 LQKENI come from the germline V gene. The CDR3 loop reads CASSSQQGAETQYF. For the CDR3, the DNA is TGTGCCAGCTCCAGCCAACAGGGAGCAGAGACCCAGTACTTC.

The V call is TRBV27, the J call TRBJ1-6, with D possibly TRBD1 on 5 matching bases. The CDR3 totals 16 residues. V was clipped by 6 bases and J by 10 bases, with 22 bases between them. In germline, CDR1 is MNHEY, CDR2 SMNVEV (reference sequence). CDR3 DNA: TGTGCCAGCAGCCAAGTCCACTGGGGGGGGGAGTCACCCCTCCACTTT. It is translated as CASSQVHWGGESPLHF.

J is TRBJ2-7 and V is TRBV18, with TRBD2 matching over 14 bases. The trim removed 3 bases at V and 4 bases at J, leaving 5 bases unmatched. Germline V lookup: CDR1 KGHSH, CDR2 LQKENI. The CDR3 has 16 amino acids. CDR3: CASSPTSGGGGYEQYF. DNA for the CDR3: TGTGCCAGCTCACCGACTAGCGGGGGGGGCGGATACGAGCAGTACTTC. Complete variable domain (other parts from reference TRBV18 and TRBJ2-7): NAGVMQNPRHLVRRRGQEARLRCSPMKGHSHVYWYRQLPEEGLKFMVYLQKENIIDESGMPKERFSAEFPKEGPSILRIQQVVRGDSAAYFCASSPTSGGGGYEQYFGPGTRLTVT.

V is TRBV6-1 and J is TRBJ2-3; 11 bases are a match to TRBD2. V shed 2 bases and J 8 bases; nucleotides not matched to a gene: 6. Germline V lookup: CDR1 MNHNS, CDR2 SASEGT. This CDR3 comprises 15 residues. The CDR3 loop is CASSELAGGIGTQYF. CDR3 nucleotides: TGTGCCAGCAGTGAACTAGCGGGAGGAATCGGTACGCAGTATTTT.

V and J are TRBV6-2 or TRBV6-3 and TRBJ2-1; 8 bases align to TRBD2. The V and J ends lost 6 bases and 2 bases, in that order; junction bases with no gene match: 15. Per germline, CDR1 MNHEY and CDR2 SVGEGT. The CDR3 loop spans 18 amino acids. The CDR3 reads CASRARLSGRPTYNEQFF. The CDR3 DNA reads as TGTGCCAGCAGAGCCCGACTAAGCGGGAGACCTACCTACAATGAGCAGTTCTTC.

Notes on this clonotype: With a much larger clone just one base away, this may be a read error. The V call is TRBV20-1, the J call TRBJ2-7; 7 bases are a match to TRBD2. Germline CDR1 DFQATT, CDR2 SNEGSKA (reference sequence). CDR3 length equals 15 residues. In nucleotides, the CDR3 is TGCAGTGCTGGGACCTCCGGTCGGGGGGACTACGGGCAGTACTTC. Encoded protein: CSAGTSGRGDYGQYF.

The rearrangement links TRBV10-2 to TRBJ2-1; D is perhaps TRBD1 or TRBD2 (5 bases each). The CDR3 is made up of 15 amino acids. V lost 3 bases to trimming and J lost 10 bases, with 19 bases between them. Per germline, CDR1 WSHSY and CDR2 SAAADI. For the CDR3, the DNA is TGCGCCAGCAGTGAAGGTCGACAGACGGGACCGGAGCAGTTCTTC. Translated, it gives CASSEGRQTGPEQFF.

This clonotype was detected only a few times. V gene TRBV9 combines with J gene TRBJ2-1; 7 nucleotides match TRBD2. This CDR3 contains 17 residues. Germline V CDR1 and CDR2: SGDLS, YYNGEE. The V and J ends lost 2 bases and 7 bases, in that order; junction bases with no gene match: 15. For the CDR3, the DNA is TGTGCCAGCAGCGTCAGAGGGGCGGGAGAATTACGGAATGAGCAGTTCTTC. Its translation is CASSVRGAGELRNEQFF.

This clonotype has a handful of counts. The gene calls are TRBV19 and TRBJ2-6; a possible D gene is TRBD1 (6 bases). CDR3 length: 16 residues. Between the trimmed V and J ends, which lost 6 bases and 4 bases, there was a span of 16 bases. The germline V gene encodes CDR1 LNHDA and CDR2 SQIVND (reference sequence). CDR3 region: CASSPLQGSGANVLTF. CDR3 nucleotide sequence: TGTGCCAGTAGCCCATTACAGGGATCGGGGGCCAACGTCCTGACTTTC. The variable domain in full, completed from reference TRBV19 and TRBJ2-6, reads DGGITQSPKYLFRKEGQNVTLSCEQNLNHDAMYWYRQDPGQGLRLIYYSQIVNDFQKGDIAEGYSVSREKKESFPLTVTSAQKNPTAFYLCASSPLQGSGANVLTFGAGSRLTVL.

This clonotype was seen a handful of times. The CDR3 here is CASSLWGQGSQPQHF. The CDR3 nucleotides are TGTGCCAGCAGTTTATGGGGGCAGGGGAGTCAGCCCCAGCATTTT. This sequence joins TRBV28 and TRBJ1-5, with D perhaps TRBD1 (6 bases). Germline V gene sequence: CDR1 MDHEN, CDR2 SYDVKM. The CDR3 is 15 residues long. V lost 0 bases to trimming and J lost 6 bases, with 12 bases between them.

This clonotype was seen a handful of times. At one boundary the junction diverges from the germline segment, which might be a read error. The chain is built from TRBV28 and TRBJ2-7, with D possibly being TRBD1 or TRBD2 (5 bases each). This CDR3 region has 17 residues. CDR1 and CDR2 (germline): MDHEN, SYDVKM. DNA of the CDR3: TGTGCCAGCCGTTTACATACTTGGGGGAAAACGACCTACGAGCAGTACTTC. It specifies CASRLHTWGKTTYEQYF.

Concerning this clonotype itself: Germline and junction disagree at one end, which may indicate a read error. The chain is built from TRBV5-1 and TRBJ2-5, with D perhaps matching TRBD1 (5 bases). The CDR3 runs to 16 residues. Germline lookup yields CDR1 SGHRS and CDR2 YFSETQ. CDR3 loop: CASRASVGAGLETQYF. The CDR3 DNA reads TGTGCCAGCAGAGCTTCAGTTGGGGCAGGTTTGGAGACCCAGTACTTC.

The sample holds many counts of this clonotype. This chain joins TRBV7-9 and TRBJ2-5, with a possible D match to TRBD2 (6 bases). Trimming removed 1 base from V and 7 bases from J, with 13 bases in between. The CDR3 covers 14 residues. CDR1 is SEHNR and CDR2 is FQNEAQ in the germline V gene (reference sequence). The CDR3 loop is CASSLDSLGGTQYF. The DNA of the CDR3 is TGTGCCAGCAGCTTAGACAGTCTGGGAGGGACCCAGTACTTC.

This clonotype was counted between two and nine times. The gene calls are TRBV7-8 and TRBJ2-1, with 7 bases lining up with TRBD2. The CDR3 consists of 17 residues. V dropped 11 bases and J dropped 7; count of bases not matched to a gene: 23. Germline V gene data show CDR1 as SGHVS and CDR2 as FQNEAQ. Here the CDR3 DNA reads TGTGCCGTAATCGTGGGGTCTGGCGGGAGAGGTAATAATGAGCAGTTCTTC. Amino acids: CAVIVGSGGRGNNEQFF.

This chain joins TRBV7-8 and TRBJ2-4; D might be TRBD2 (6 bases). Germline values: CDR1 SGHVS, CDR2 FQNEAQ. The CDR3 is 14 residues long. Between the trimmed V and J ends, which lost 5 bases and 7 bases, there was a span of 15 bases. For the CDR3, the DNA is TGTGCCAGCAGCCTCCGTGGGAGGCGGAACATTCAGTACTTC. It codes for CASSLRGRRNIQYF.

The CDR3 DNA is TGTGCCTGGAGGGGAAGGACCTACGAGCAGTACTTC. This codes for CAWRGRTYEQYF. This sequence joins TRBV30 and TRBJ2-7; no definite D call. The germline gives CDR1 GTSNPN, CDR2 SVGIG (reference sequence). The CDR3 length is 12 residues. V was trimmed by 3 bases and J by 2 bases, leaving 8 bases between them.

The genes are TRBV5-5 and TRBJ1-1; D perhaps matches TRBD1 (6 bases). V gave up 4 bases and J gave up 5 bases, with 18 bases separating them. Germline lookup yields CDR1 SGHKS and CDR2 YYEKEE (reference sequence). The CDR3 is made up of 15 amino acids. In DNA, the CDR3 is TGTGCCAGCAGCGTGGTTTCGGGGGGCAAGACTGAAGCTTTCTTT. It translates to CASSVVSGGKTEAFF.

In this sample, this clonotype turned up many times. The rearrangement uses TRBV12-3 or TRBV12-4 and TRBJ1-5; D may be TRBD1 (6 bases). This CDR3 is built from 16 residues. The V end lost 5 bases, the J end lost 0 bases, and 14 bases lay between the germline ends. This CDR3 reads CASSPKGGGSNQPQHF. The CDR3 DNA reads as TGTGCCAGCAGTCCTAAGGGGGGAGGTAGCAATCAGCCCCAGCATTTT.

Regarding this clonotype: The final CDR3 position lacks the conserved phenylalanine or tryptophan, pointing to a likely read error. The chain links TRBV7-2 to TRBJ2-1; 11 nucleotides line up with TRBD2. The CDR3 contains 16 residues. CDR1 and CDR2 (germline): SGHTA, FQGNSA. Trimming at V came to 5 bases and at J to 6 bases, leaving 9 bases not matched to a gene. The CDR3 DNA reads as TGTGCCAGCAGCATCCTAGCGGGGGGTTCAGGCAATGAGCAGTTCATC. Protein sequence: CASSILAGGSGNEQFI.

V usage is TRBV3-1 and J usage is TRBJ2-1; D may be TRBD1 or TRBD2 (6 bases each). The CDR3 runs to 16 residues. CDR1 and CDR2 from the germline V gene are LGHDT and YNNKEL (reference sequence). Between the trimmed V and J ends, which lost 4 bases and 0 bases, there was a span of 13 bases. The CDR3 sequence is CASSLLGGRSYNEQFF. The CDR3, as DNA: TGTGCCAGCAGCCTCTTGGGGGGCCGCTCCTACAATGAGCAGTTCTTC.

This clonotype was observed many times. The DNA of the CDR3 is TGCGCCAGCAGCTTGTTGGCGGGAGAGACTGAGCAGTTCTTC. It translates to CASSLLAGETEQFF. The genes are TRBV5-1 and TRBJ2-1; 7 bases agree with TRBD2. The CDR3 sequence is 14 residues long. Germline V gene sequence: CDR1 SGHRS, CDR2 YFSETQ. With 1 base clipped from V and 9 bases from J, the junction kept 7 bases outside the gene matches.

Many counts were recorded for this clonotype. V usage is TRBV30 and J usage is TRBJ2-1; weak D call: TRBD2 (6 bases). The CDR3 has 13 amino acids. V lost 5 bases and J 1 base, leaving 9 bases between the germline ends. Germline lookup yields CDR1 GTSNPN and CDR2 SVGIG (reference sequence). CDR3 loop: CAWASVSYNEQFF. The CDR3 DNA sequence: TGTGCCTGGGCTAGCGTTTCCTACAATGAGCAGTTCTTC.

This clonotype has at least ten counts. The gene calls are TRBV10-3 and TRBJ2-7, with a possible D match to TRBD2 (6 bases). Trimming shortened V by 3 bases and J by 0 bases, and 9 bases separated the two germline ends. In germline, CDR1 is ENHRY, CDR2 SYGVKD. This CDR3 region has 14 residues. The CDR3: CAISEIADSYEQYF. As DNA, the CDR3 is TGTGCCATCAGTGAAATAGCGGACTCCTACGAGCAGTACTTC.

This clonotype appeared many times. The rearrangement joins TRBV12-3 or TRBV12-4 to TRBJ1-5, with D possibly matching TRBD1 (6 bases). Trimming stripped 6 bases from V and 3 bases from J, with 12 bases between. The CDR3 totals 14 residues. In nucleotides, the CDR3 is TGTGCCAGCAGCTCAGACAGGACCAATCAGCCCCAGCATTTT. The encoded protein is CASSSDRTNQPQHF.

This clonotype has a count of ten or more. The chain has TRBV2 and TRBJ2-3, with TRBD1 as a possible D gene (6 bases). Trimming left V 4 bases short and J 2 bases short, with 7 bases between. The CDR3 covers 13 residues. Germline values: CDR1 SNHLY, CDR2 FYNNEI. The CDR3, as DNA: TGTGCCAGCAGTGGGGACAACACAGATACGCAGTATTTT. Translated: CASSGDNTDTQYF.